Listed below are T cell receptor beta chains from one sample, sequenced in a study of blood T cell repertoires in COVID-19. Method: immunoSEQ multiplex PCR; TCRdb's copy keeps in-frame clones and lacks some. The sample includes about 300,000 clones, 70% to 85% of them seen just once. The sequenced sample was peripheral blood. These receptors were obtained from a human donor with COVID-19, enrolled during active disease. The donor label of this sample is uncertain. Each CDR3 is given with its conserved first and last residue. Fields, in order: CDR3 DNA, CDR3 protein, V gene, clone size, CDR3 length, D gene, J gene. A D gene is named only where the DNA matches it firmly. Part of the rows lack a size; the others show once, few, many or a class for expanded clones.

cdr3_nt: TGTGCCAGCAGCGACTCTAGGGCGGGAGTAGGGACCGGGGAGCTGTTTTTT; cdr3_aa: CASSDSRAGVGTGELFF; v_call: TRBV11-2; clone_size: .; cdr3_length: 17; d_call: TRBD2; j_call: TRBJ2-2
cdr3_nt: TGTGCCAGCAGTTTCCTGGGGCCCTACGAGCAGTACTTC; cdr3_aa: CASSFLGPYEQYF; v_call: TRBV27; clone_size: once; cdr3_length: 13; d_call: .; j_call: TRBJ2-7
cdr3_nt: TGTGCCACCACCCCGGACAGGGTTACTTCACCCCTCCACTTT; cdr3_aa: CATTPDRVTSPLHF; v_call: TRBV15; clone_size: .; cdr3_length: 14; d_call: TRBD1; j_call: TRBJ1-6
cdr3_nt: TGTGCCAGCAGAGATCTGGACAGGAACACTGAAGCTTTCTTT; cdr3_aa: CASRDLDRNTEAFF; v_call: TRBV6-5; clone_size: .; cdr3_length: 14; d_call: .; j_call: TRBJ1-1
cdr3_nt: TGCAGCGCACCGACAGAGACTAACTATGGCTACACCTTC; cdr3_aa: CSAPTETNYGYTF; v_call: TRBV29-1; clone_size: .; cdr3_length: 13; d_call: .; j_call: TRBJ1-2
cdr3_nt: TGTGCCAGCAGTCGGGCACCTCGGGGGGAGACCCAGTACTTC; cdr3_aa: CASSRAPRGETQYF; v_call: TRBV6-5; clone_size: few; cdr3_length: 14; d_call: .; j_call: TRBJ2-5
cdr3_nt: TGTGCCAGCAGTTACTATCAGCAAGAGACCCAGTACTTC; cdr3_aa: CASSYYQQETQYF; v_call: TRBV6-5; clone_size: .; cdr3_length: 13; d_call: .; j_call: TRBJ2-5
cdr3_nt: TGTGCCAGCAGGGACACAGGGGGCTGGGGGGAGCAGTACTTC; cdr3_aa: CASRDTGGWGEQYF; v_call: TRBV2; clone_size: .; cdr3_length: 14; d_call: TRBD1; j_call: TRBJ2-7
cdr3_nt: TGTGCCAGCAGCACCCGGGACAAAAAATACGAGCAGTACTTC; cdr3_aa: CASSTRDKKYEQYF; v_call: TRBV7-9; clone_size: .; cdr3_length: 14; d_call: .; j_call: TRBJ2-7
cdr3_nt: TGTGCCAGCAGCCCGAGGACAGGGGATGGATTCAATCAGCCCCAGCATTTT; cdr3_aa: CASSPRTGDGFNQPQHF; v_call: TRBV7-6; clone_size: .; cdr3_length: 17; d_call: TRBD1; j_call: TRBJ1-5
cdr3_nt: TGTGCCAGCAGGCAGGGGCTCACCGGGGAGCTGTTTTTT; cdr3_aa: CASRQGLTGELFF; v_call: TRBV12-3/TRBV12-4; clone_size: .; cdr3_length: 13; d_call: .; j_call: TRBJ2-2
cdr3_nt: TGTGCCAGCGGCCGGGGGCTAGCGGTGGACGAGCAGTACTTC; cdr3_aa: CASGRGLAVDEQYF; v_call: TRBV6-5; clone_size: .; cdr3_length: 14; d_call: .; j_call: TRBJ2-7
cdr3_nt: TGTGCCAGCAGTGCCCTAGTAGAGACCCAGTACTTC; cdr3_aa: CASSALVETQYF; v_call: TRBV2; clone_size: .; cdr3_length: 12; d_call: .; j_call: TRBJ2-5
cdr3_nt: TGTGCCAGCAGTTCTGGGACAGGGGTATACTATGGCTACACCTTC; cdr3_aa: CASSSGTGVYYGYTF; v_call: TRBV28; clone_size: .; cdr3_length: 15; d_call: TRBD1; j_call: TRBJ1-2
cdr3_nt: TGTGCCAGCAGCGGGACCGCGGGGCAAGGGACCCAGTACTTC; cdr3_aa: CASSGTAGQGTQYF; v_call: TRBV5-5; clone_size: .; cdr3_length: 14; d_call: .; j_call: TRBJ2-5
cdr3_nt: TGCGCCAGCAGCCCGACAGGGGTTGGGAGCACAGATACGCAGTATTTT; cdr3_aa: CASSPTGVGSTDTQYF; v_call: TRBV5-1; clone_size: .; cdr3_length: 16; d_call: TRBD1; j_call: TRBJ2-3
cdr3_nt: TGTGCCAGCAGTTTTAATTATCCGGGGGCCTACGAGCAGTACTTC; cdr3_aa: CASSFNYPGAYEQYF; v_call: TRBV28; clone_size: .; cdr3_length: 15; d_call: .; j_call: TRBJ2-7
cdr3_nt: TGTGCCAGCAGTCGCCCTCGGAGGGAAGCTTTCTTT; cdr3_aa: CASSRPRREAFF; v_call: TRBV6-5; clone_size: .; cdr3_length: 12; d_call: .; j_call: TRBJ1-1
cdr3_nt: TGCGCCAGCCAAACTAGCGGGAGGGCGAACACCGGGGAGCTGTTTTTT; cdr3_aa: CASQTSGRANTGELFF; v_call: TRBV5-1; clone_size: .; cdr3_length: 16; d_call: TRBD2; j_call: TRBJ2-2
cdr3_nt: TGTGCCAGCAGCTTACGACGACTCCAAGAGACCCAGTACTTC; cdr3_aa: CASSLRRLQETQYF; v_call: TRBV7-6; clone_size: .; cdr3_length: 14; d_call: .; j_call: TRBJ2-5
cdr3_nt: TGTGCCAGCAGCCCCCCGGGCACCATATATTTT; cdr3_aa: CASSPPGTIYF; v_call: TRBV11-2; clone_size: .; cdr3_length: 11; d_call: .; j_call: TRBJ1-3
cdr3_nt: TGTGCCAGCAGCCAAGTGAGGGTTCCCCGGAATGAGCAGTTCTTC; cdr3_aa: CASSQVRVPRNEQFF; v_call: TRBV3-1/TRBV3-2; clone_size: once; cdr3_length: 15; d_call: .; j_call: TRBJ2-1
cdr3_nt: TGTGCCAGCAGCCCACCGGGGGGCAAGCAGTACTTC; cdr3_aa: CASSPPGGKQYF; v_call: TRBV11-3; clone_size: .; cdr3_length: 12; d_call: .; j_call: TRBJ2-7
cdr3_nt: TGTGCTAGCAGCCCGGGACTAGCGGGGCCTATCTCCTACGAGCAGTACTTC; cdr3_aa: CASSPGLAGPISYEQYF; v_call: TRBV7-7; clone_size: once; cdr3_length: 17; d_call: TRBD2; j_call: TRBJ2-7
cdr3_nt: TGTGCCAGCAGCCCAAGCCTGAACACTGAAGCTTTCTTT; cdr3_aa: CASSPSLNTEAFF; v_call: TRBV14; clone_size: .; cdr3_length: 13; d_call: .; j_call: TRBJ1-1
cdr3_nt: TGTGCCAGCAGCCCTAGCTCCGGGACAGGGAATAGGCCCCAGCATTTT; cdr3_aa: CASSPSSGTGNRPQHF; v_call: TRBV27; clone_size: .; cdr3_length: 16; d_call: TRBD1; j_call: TRBJ1-5
cdr3_nt: TGTGCCAGTAGTAGGGGGATACAGGGAAGCACAGATACGCAGTATTTT; cdr3_aa: CASSRGIQGSTDTQYF; v_call: TRBV19; clone_size: .; cdr3_length: 16; d_call: .; j_call: TRBJ2-3
cdr3_nt: TGTGCCAGCAGCGGGGGGACTAGCGGCTACGAGCAGTACTTC; cdr3_aa: CASSGGTSGYEQYF; v_call: TRBV5-4; clone_size: .; cdr3_length: 14; d_call: TRBD2; j_call: TRBJ2-7
cdr3_nt: TGTGCCAGCATTGTCGGTAGAGGGACTGAAGCTTTCTTT; cdr3_aa: CASIVGRGTEAFF; v_call: TRBV28; clone_size: .; cdr3_length: 13; d_call: .; j_call: TRBJ1-1
cdr3_nt: TGTGCCAGCAGTGAGCCGAGGGACAGCAACTATAGCAATCAGCCCCAGCATTTT; cdr3_aa: CASSEPRDSNYSNQPQHF; v_call: TRBV6-4; clone_size: .; cdr3_length: 18; d_call: TRBD1; j_call: TRBJ1-5
cdr3_nt: TGCAGCGTTCGGGACACTCCGTACTTC; cdr3_aa: CSVRDTPYF; v_call: TRBV29-1; clone_size: .; cdr3_length: 9; d_call: .; j_call: TRBJ2-7
cdr3_nt: TGTGCCAGTGACAGGGGCACTGAAGCTTTCTTT; cdr3_aa: CASDRGTEAFF; v_call: TRBV19; clone_size: .; cdr3_length: 11; d_call: TRBD1; j_call: TRBJ1-1
cdr3_nt: TGTGCCATCGTCGAAACCCCCGTTGGAGGGCGGCTTGGCTACACCTTC; cdr3_aa: CAIVETPVGGRLGYTF; v_call: TRBV28; clone_size: .; cdr3_length: 16; d_call: .; j_call: TRBJ1-2
cdr3_nt: TGTGCCAGCAGCGTAGGCTCAGGGGGAGAGCAGTACTTC; cdr3_aa: CASSVGSGGEQYF; v_call: TRBV9; clone_size: .; cdr3_length: 13; d_call: TRBD1; j_call: TRBJ2-7
cdr3_nt: TGTGCCAGCAGCGGAATGACAGGGCTTAAGAACACTGAAGCTTTCTTT; cdr3_aa: CASSGMTGLKNTEAFF; v_call: TRBV5-6; clone_size: .; cdr3_length: 16; d_call: TRBD1; j_call: TRBJ1-1
cdr3_nt: TGTGCCAGCAGCTTAGACCCGGGGGTCACTAATGAAAAACTGTTTTTT; cdr3_aa: CASSLDPGVTNEKLFF; v_call: TRBV11-2; clone_size: .; cdr3_length: 16; d_call: .; j_call: TRBJ1-4
cdr3_nt: TGTGCCAGCAGTTCTAGCATAGTTTTCTCCTACAATGAGCAGTTCTTC; cdr3_aa: CASSSSIVFSYNEQFF; v_call: TRBV25-1; clone_size: .; cdr3_length: 16; d_call: .; j_call: TRBJ2-1
cdr3_nt: TGTGCCAGCAGTCCTTCCCGCGGTGGCTACACCTTC; cdr3_aa: CASSPSRGGYTF; v_call: TRBV28; clone_size: .; cdr3_length: 12; d_call: .; j_call: TRBJ1-2
cdr3_nt: TGTGCCAGCAGTTCCTCCGGGGACTATGACAATGAGCAGTTCTTC; cdr3_aa: CASSSSGDYDNEQFF; v_call: TRBV28; clone_size: .; cdr3_length: 15; d_call: TRBD2; j_call: TRBJ2-1
cdr3_nt: TGTGCCAGCACCGATGTACTAGCGGGAGATTTCACCCCCCAGTACTTC; cdr3_aa: CASTDVLAGDFTPQYF; v_call: TRBV11-2; clone_size: .; cdr3_length: 16; d_call: TRBD2; j_call: TRBJ2-5
cdr3_nt: TGTGCCAGCAGCCGTCGGTTCGAGCAGTACTTC; cdr3_aa: CASSRRFEQYF; v_call: TRBV7-9; clone_size: .; cdr3_length: 11; d_call: .; j_call: TRBJ2-7
cdr3_nt: TGCGCCAGCAGCCAACTCCCGAGAGGGGGTCTCCATGAGCAGTTCTTC; cdr3_aa: CASSQLPRGGLHEQFF; v_call: TRBV10-1; clone_size: .; cdr3_length: 16; d_call: .; j_call: TRBJ2-1
cdr3_nt: TGCAGCGTTGCCGCTAATGAAAAACTGTTTTTT; cdr3_aa: CSVAANEKLFF; v_call: TRBV29-1; clone_size: .; cdr3_length: 11; d_call: .; j_call: TRBJ1-4
cdr3_nt: TGTGCCTGGGCCGGGACAGGGGGTTATGGCTACACCTTC; cdr3_aa: CAWAGTGGYGYTF; v_call: TRBV30; clone_size: .; cdr3_length: 13; d_call: TRBD1; j_call: TRBJ1-2
cdr3_nt: TGTGCCAGCTGGAGAGGGACAGACAATCAGCCCCAGCATTTT; cdr3_aa: CASWRGTDNQPQHF; v_call: TRBV6-6; clone_size: .; cdr3_length: 14; d_call: TRBD1; j_call: TRBJ1-5
cdr3_nt: TGTGCCAGCAGCTTTACGAGAGGCTACACCTTC; cdr3_aa: CASSFTRGYTF; v_call: TRBV5-8; clone_size: .; cdr3_length: 11; d_call: .; j_call: TRBJ1-2
cdr3_nt: TGCGCCAGCAGCTTGGACAGGGGTAACGGTTCACCCCTCCACTTT; cdr3_aa: CASSLDRGNGSPLHF; v_call: TRBV5-1; clone_size: few; cdr3_length: 15; d_call: TRBD1; j_call: TRBJ1-6
cdr3_nt: TGTGCCAGCAGTGGGACTAGGCCCGGGGAGCTGTTTTTT; cdr3_aa: CASSGTRPGELFF; v_call: TRBV6-6; clone_size: .; cdr3_length: 13; d_call: TRBD2; j_call: TRBJ2-2
cdr3_nt: TGTGCCAGCAGCGCCGGACAGGCGAACACTGAAGCTTTCTTT; cdr3_aa: CASSAGQANTEAFF; v_call: TRBV9; clone_size: .; cdr3_length: 14; d_call: TRBD1; j_call: TRBJ1-1
cdr3_nt: TGTGCCAGCAGTGGGGAGGCGGGATTTTACAATGAGCAGTTCTTC; cdr3_aa: CASSGEAGFYNEQFF; v_call: TRBV6-6; clone_size: .; cdr3_length: 15; d_call: .; j_call: TRBJ2-1
cdr3_nt: TGTGCCAGCAGCTTGGCCGCGGCTAGGGGGGAAAAACTGTTTTTT; cdr3_aa: CASSLAAARGEKLFF; v_call: TRBV5-4; clone_size: few; cdr3_length: 15; d_call: .; j_call: TRBJ1-4
cdr3_nt: TGTGCCAGCAGAGACAGCTCCGAGCAGTACTTC; cdr3_aa: CASRDSSEQYF; v_call: TRBV6-6; clone_size: .; cdr3_length: 11; d_call: .; j_call: TRBJ2-7
cdr3_nt: TGTGCCAGCAACCCCCTGGGGCAGGGAGGCCCTGGAAATCAGCCCCAGCATTTT; cdr3_aa: CASNPLGQGGPGNQPQHF; v_call: TRBV6-2/TRBV6-3; clone_size: .; cdr3_length: 18; d_call: .; j_call: TRBJ1-5